This T cell receptor beta chain was observed in a study of T cell clonality in common variable immunodeficiency. Broader study findings: Reportedly, TCR beta sequences from common variable immunodeficiency showed fewer deletions and N-nucleotide insertions. Compared with controls, CVID subjects had fewer shared TCRbeta clones. CVID subjects showed higher TCRbeta clonality than healthy controls.

The CDR3 length is 14 residues. V was cut by 6 bases and J by 4 bases, with 18 bases left in between. Looked up from germline, CDR1 is DFQATT and CDR2 is SNEGSKA (reference sequence). The assay was immunoSEQ multiplex PCR, and TCRdb's table has in-frame clones only and misses some. The sample holds fewer than 15,000 clones, and no clone turns up only once. With regard to this clone: Antigen specificity is unknown. The sequenced fragment ends 3 residues before the CDR3 boundary, so the rest is inferred from the germline J gene.

Caucasian heritage predominated among both patients and controls. For at least one year, all CVID subjects received replacement immunoglobulin. This sequence was found in a human donor with common variable immunodeficiency. This chain joins TRBV20-1 and TRBJ2-5, with TRBD2 as a possible D gene (7 bases). Input material: peripheral blood mononuclear cells. CDR3 sequence: CSAQVGGGSETQYF. The part of the CDR3 DNA that was read is TGCAGTGCCCAAGTAGGCGGGGGCTCAGAGACC.